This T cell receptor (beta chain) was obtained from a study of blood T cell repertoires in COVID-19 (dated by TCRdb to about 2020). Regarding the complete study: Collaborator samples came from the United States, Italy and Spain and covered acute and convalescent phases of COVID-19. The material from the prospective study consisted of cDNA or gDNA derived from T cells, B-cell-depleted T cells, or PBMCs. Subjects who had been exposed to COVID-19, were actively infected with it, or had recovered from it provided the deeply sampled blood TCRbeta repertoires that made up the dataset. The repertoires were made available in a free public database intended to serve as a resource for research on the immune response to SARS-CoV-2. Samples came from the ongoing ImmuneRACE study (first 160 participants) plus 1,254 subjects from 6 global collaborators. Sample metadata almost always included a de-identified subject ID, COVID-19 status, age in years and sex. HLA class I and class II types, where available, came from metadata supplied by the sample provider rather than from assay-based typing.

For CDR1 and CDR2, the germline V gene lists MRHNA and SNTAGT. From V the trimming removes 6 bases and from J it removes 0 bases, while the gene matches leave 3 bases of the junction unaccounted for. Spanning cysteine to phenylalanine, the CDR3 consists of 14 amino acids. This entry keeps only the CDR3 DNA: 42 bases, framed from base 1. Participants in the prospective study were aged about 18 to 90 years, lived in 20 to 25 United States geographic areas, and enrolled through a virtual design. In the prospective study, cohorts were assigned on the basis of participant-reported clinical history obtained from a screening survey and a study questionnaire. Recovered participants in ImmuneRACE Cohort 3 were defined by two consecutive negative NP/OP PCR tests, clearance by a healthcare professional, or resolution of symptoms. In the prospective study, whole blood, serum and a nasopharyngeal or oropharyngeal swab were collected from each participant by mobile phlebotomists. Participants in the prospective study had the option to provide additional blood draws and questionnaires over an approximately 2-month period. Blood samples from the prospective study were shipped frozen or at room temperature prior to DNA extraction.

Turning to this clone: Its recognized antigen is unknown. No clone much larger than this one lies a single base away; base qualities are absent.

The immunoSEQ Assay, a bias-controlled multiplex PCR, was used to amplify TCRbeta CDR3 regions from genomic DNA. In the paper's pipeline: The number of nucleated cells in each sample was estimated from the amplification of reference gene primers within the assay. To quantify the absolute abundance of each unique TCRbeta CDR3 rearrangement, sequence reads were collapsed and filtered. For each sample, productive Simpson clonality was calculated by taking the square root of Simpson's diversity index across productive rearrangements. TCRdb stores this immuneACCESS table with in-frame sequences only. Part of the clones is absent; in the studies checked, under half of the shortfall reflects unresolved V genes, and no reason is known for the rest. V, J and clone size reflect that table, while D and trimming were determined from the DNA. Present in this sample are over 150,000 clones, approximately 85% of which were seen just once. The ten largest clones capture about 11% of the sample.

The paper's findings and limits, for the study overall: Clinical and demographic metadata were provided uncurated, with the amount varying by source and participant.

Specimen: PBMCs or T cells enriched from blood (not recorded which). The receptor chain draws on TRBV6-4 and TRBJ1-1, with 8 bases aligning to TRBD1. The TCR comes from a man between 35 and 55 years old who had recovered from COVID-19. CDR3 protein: CASRLDRVNTEAFF. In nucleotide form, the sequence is TGTGCCAGCAGATTGGACAGGGTGAACACTGAAGCTTTCTTT.